Here is one TCR beta chain with its context. There is no known antigen for this receptor. It has no much larger one-base neighbor in the sample; base qualities were not kept. The treatment or condition label on this specimen signifies: in vitro stimulation with specific CMV peptide epitopes to enrich CMV-specific T cells. The sample is drawn from a study of T cell repertoires in cytomegalovirus infection (dated by TCRdb to the late 2010s). About the full investigation: Recently identified HLA-C-restricted CMV epitopes, whose presentation resists viral immunomodulation, were targeted by peptide stimulations together with well-studied HLA-B-restricted epitopes. Donor HLA type was relevant to the analysis, because carriage of CMV infection together with the matching HLA type was indicated by public TCR beta signatures. Beyond this particular receptor, the publication reports: The ex vivo response was dominated by HLA-C-restricted CMV-specific TCR beta clonotypes, and the single most frequent clonotype in two of eight donors was supplied by these HLA-C-restricted clonotypes. In both this cohort and an independent 352-donor cohort, the cumulative frequency of public TCR beta family members distinguished carriers of CMV infection plus the relevant HLA type.

V is cut by 8 bases and J by 0 bases, and the space between the germline ends is 16 bases. The germline V gene gives CDR1 as SQVTM and CDR2 as ANQGSEA. From the cysteine up to the phenylalanine, the CDR3 has a length of 14 residues. CDR3 DNA only is kept here, 42 bases in frame from base 1. Data came from an Illumina HiSeq 1500. TCRdb trimmed the raw reads at Q25, called clones with MiXCR and kept productive beta chains. Merged by CDR3 protein, the rows form single entries marked with the most common genes and DNA. The sample table contains a few hundred thousand distinct CDR3 sequences; only one count was recorded for 22% of them. In total, the top ten clones hold roughly a fifth of the sample.

The sequence was collected from a human donor in good health (CMV status not recorded). Some clones in this sample may be carry-over from other donors' samples. The chain was built from TRBV29-1 and TRBJ1-1; the D gene is perhaps TRBD1, on 5 matching bases. Sequenced here: cultured PBMCs, sampled from culture after CMV antigen stimulation. The CDR3 reads CSFGDGIMNTEAFF. The DNA is as follows: TGCAGCTTTGGGGACGGGATCATGAACACTGAAGCTTTCTTT.